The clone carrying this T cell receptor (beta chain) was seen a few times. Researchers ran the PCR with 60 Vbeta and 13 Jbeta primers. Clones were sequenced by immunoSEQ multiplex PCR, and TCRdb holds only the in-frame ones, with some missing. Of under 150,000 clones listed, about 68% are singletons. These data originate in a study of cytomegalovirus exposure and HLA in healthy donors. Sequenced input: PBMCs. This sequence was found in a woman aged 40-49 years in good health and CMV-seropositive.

CDR3 DNA: TGTGCCAGCAGATCATTACCGGGACAGTTTCTCTATGGCTACACCTTC. The encoded protein is CASRSLPGQFLYGYTF. This chain connects TRBV5-4 to TRBJ1-2; 7 bases line up with TRBD1. From germline, CDR1 is SGHNT and CDR2 YYREEE (reference sequence). Losses at the gene ends were 5 bases for V and 4 bases for J; bases not matched to a gene: 14. This CDR3 spans 16 amino acids.